Listed below are T cell receptor beta chains from one sample, sequenced in a study of blood T cell repertoires in COVID-19. This table comes from immunoSEQ multiplex PCR, and its TCRdb copy is limited to in-frame clones, with some not included. The sample holds roughly 120,000 clones, 75% to 90% seen once. Input material: peripheral blood. The receptors here all came from a woman between 35 and 50 years old with acute or convalescent COVID-19. The conserved cysteine and the conserved F or W are not part of the CDR3 here. Fields, in order: J gene, clone size, V gene, CDR3 protein. Some rows mark clone size as missing; the rest say once, few, many or name a class of expanded clone.

>TRBJ1-1|.|TRBV3-1/TRBV3-2
ASSLQGHTEAF
>TRBJ1-1|few|TRBV19
ASSFGQGGLREAF
>TRBJ1-2|.|TRBV5-1
ASSLTSGNYGYT
>TRBJ2-7|.|TRBV7-2
ASSKYRSSYEQY
>TRBJ2-3|.|TRBV19
ASSKTSGGITSTDTQY
>TRBJ1-2|.|TRBV2
ATDYPGGAGGYT
>TRBJ1-1|.|TRBV10-1
ASSEDRAPHSTEAF
>TRBJ2-2|.|TRBV11-3
ASSFAGTGELF
>TRBJ2-1|.|TRBV5-4
ASSPELAGDEQF
>TRBJ2-7|.|TRBV10-3
AISDSWGVSYEQY
>TRBJ1-2|.|TRBV4-2
ASSQEGQGNGYT
>TRBJ1-6|.|TRBV30
AWSAGEGSPLH
>TRBJ2-7|.|TRBV27
ASSPRTSVSYEQY
>TRBJ2-7|.|TRBV5-1
ASSLGVGRFYEQY
>TRBJ1-5|.|TRBV18
ASSPLGTQGAVQPQH
>TRBJ2-5|.|TRBV7-9
ASRGGETQY
>TRBJ2-3|.|TRBV6-4
ASSLGQGADTQY
>TRBJ1-1|few|TRBV5-1
ASTPTGTPNTEAF
>TRBJ1-5|.|TRBV5-8
ASSLGDKSNQPQH
>TRBJ1-6|.|TRBV7-2
ASSLGTGSPLH
>TRBJ2-2|once|TRBV5-4
ASSLAGGLSTGELF
>TRBJ2-5|.|TRBV4-3
ASSQEGAGTPQETQY